This entry concerns a single TCR beta chain. Its antigen is not identified. The data were obtained in a study of PD-L1 blockade in urothelial cancer. Study overall: Blood analysis occurred 3 weeks (second dose) and 6 weeks after treatment start. Findings and limits, study-wide: In blood at 3 weeks, tumor-associated clones expanded more among patients with durable benefit. A pretreatment blood TCR clonality that fell below the median predicted better progression-free and overall survival.

Sequenced by immunoSEQ multiplex PCR; TCRdb stores in-frame clones only, minus some. The data contain 95,000 to 150,000 clones, 86% of them singletons. Time point indicated: peripheral blood 6 weeks after treatment start. The V gene's germline CDR1 is MNHEY and CDR2 SMNVEV (reference sequence). V lost 3 bases and J 9 bases, leaving 15 bases between the germline ends. The CDR3 is made up of 15 amino acids. Sequenced here: PBMCs, sampled around atezolizumab (anti-PD-L1) treatment. This rearrangement joins TRBV27 to TRBJ1-6; D is undetermined. The source is a man over 45 with urothelial cancer. CDR3 DNA sequence: TGTGCCAGCAGTTTTCGGACGGGAAGAACTTCACCCCTCCACTTT. Protein sequence: CASSFRTGRTSPLHF.